This TCR beta chain originates from a study of shared clonotypes between healthy human individuals. Clones were sequenced by immunoSEQ multiplex PCR, and TCRdb holds only the in-frame ones, with some missing. The sample lists about 980,000 clones, roughly 72% occurring once. This clone showed up many times. Germline CDR1 reads DFQATT; CDR2 reads SNEGSKA (reference sequence). After removal of 5 bases from V and 8 bases from J, the junction contained 3 bases not matched to a gene. The CDR3 runs 11 residues. Donors had no recently reported acute infections or vaccinations and were HIV-negative. Donors, without exception, were Caucasian adults residing in Nashville, Tennessee.

Sequencing was performed on memory CD4+ T cells sorted from blood. Subset of the sample: CD45RA-negative fraction. The chain employs TRBV20-1 and TRBJ1-1; TRBD1 matches at 9 bases. The receptor comes from a man aged 18-30 years in good health. CDR3 in DNA: TGCAGTGCTCCTGGACAGGGGGAAGCTTTCTTT. Its translation is CSAPGQGEAFF.